This TCR beta chain derives from a study of Ad26.COV2.S vaccination and SARS-CoV-2 variants. Study summary: Donor allocation was to the COV1001 Ad26.COV2.S trial arm. Doses of Ad26.COV2.S were injected into muscle once or twice, 56 days apart.

Noted treatment: roughly 19 received Ad26.COV2.S at low or high dose, single or two shots; roughly five received placebo; per-sample allocation not given. Collection of the samples took place on day 63 after the first injection of vaccine or placebo. Immunization relied on an Ad26 vector, which expressed Wuhan-strain SARS-CoV-2 spike. Libraries were prepared by immunoSEQ multiplex PCR; TCRdb keeps only in-frame clonotypes and omits some of them. This sample has over 450,000 clones; about 88% occur once, and the top ten carry approximately 1.7%. The junction had 2 bases not matched to a gene; V was cut back by 3 bases and J by 9 bases. Per germline, CDR1 SGHAT and CDR2 FQNNGV. This CDR3 has 12 amino acids.

The sample in question was peripheral blood, obtained in a trial of Ad26.COV2.S vaccine versus placebo. This receptor was identified in a person between 18 and 60 years old who received the Ad26.COV2.S COVID-19 vaccine or a placebo. The chain employs TRBV11-2 and TRBJ2-1; TRBD2 matches at 7 bases. CDR3 region: CASSLERGEQFF. The DNA of the CDR3 is TGTGCCAGCAGCTTGGAGCGGGGTGAGCAGTTCTTC.